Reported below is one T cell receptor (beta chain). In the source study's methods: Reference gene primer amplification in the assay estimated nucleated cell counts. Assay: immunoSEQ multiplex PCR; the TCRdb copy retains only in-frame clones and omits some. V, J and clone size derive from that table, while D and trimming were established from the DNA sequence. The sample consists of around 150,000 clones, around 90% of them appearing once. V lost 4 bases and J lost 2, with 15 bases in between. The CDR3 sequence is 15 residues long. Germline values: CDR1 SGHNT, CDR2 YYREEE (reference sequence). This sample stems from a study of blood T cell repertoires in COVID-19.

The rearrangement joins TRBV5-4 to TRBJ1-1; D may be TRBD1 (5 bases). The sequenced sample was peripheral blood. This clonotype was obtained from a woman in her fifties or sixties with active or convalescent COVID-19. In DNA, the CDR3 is TGTGCCAGCAGCCTTGCCTTGACAGCAAACACTGAAGCTTTCTTT. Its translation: CASSLALTANTEAFF.